This passage covers 22 T cell receptor beta chains from one sample sequenced in a study of cytomegalovirus exposure and HLA in healthy donors. PCR involved 60 Vbeta and 13 Jbeta primers. Using immunoSEQ multiplex PCR, the repertoire was profiled, and TCRdb retains in-frame clones only, with some absent. The sample has 110,000 or so clones, around 77% seen once. Sequencing was done on a sample of PBMCs. These receptors originate from a woman in her 30s in good health and CMV-seropositive.

This clone was recorded once. The CDR3 bases are TGTGCCAGCTCACCGACAGGGTTTAGCAATCAGCCCCAGCATTTT. Its translation is CASSPTGFSNQPQHF. The rearrangement joins TRBV18 to TRBJ1-5; TRBD1 aligns across 7 bases. The V gene end was trimmed by 3 bases and the J gene end by 0 bases; junction bases not matched to a gene: 2. The CDR3 is 15 amino acids. Germline lookup yields CDR1 KGHSH and CDR2 LQKENI.

This clone was seen only once. Within the sample, other DNA sequences also encode this same CDR3. The chain uses TRBV19 and TRBJ1-1; no definite D call. The V end was cut by 3 bases, the J end by 1 base, with 6 bases between. The CDR3 consists of 13 residues. Germline V gives CDR1 LNHDA, CDR2 SQIVND (reference sequence). CDR3 in DNA: TGTGCCAGTAGTATCACGGGGAACACTGAAGCTTTCTTT. This gives the protein CASSITGNTEAFF. The full variable domain, in which reference TRBV19 and TRBJ1-1 provide the parts outside the CDR3, is DGGITQSPKYLFRKEGQNVTLSCEQNLNHDAMYWYRQDPGQGLRLIYYSQIVNDFQKGDIAEGYSVSREKKESFPLTVTSAQKNPTAFYLCASSITGNTEAFFGQGTRLTVV.

This clone came up a few times. The gene calls are TRBV28 and TRBJ1-1; TRBD1 might be the D (6 bases). The CDR3 totals 15 residues. Germline CDR1 reads MDHEN; CDR2 reads SYDVKM. The V end lost 7 bases, the J end lost 7 bases, and 22 bases lay between the germline ends. The CDR3 loop is CASTGVRGGFNEAFF. CDR3 bases: TGTGCCAGCACTGGTGTCAGGGGTGGATTTAATGAAGCTTTCTTT.

This rearrangement joins TRBV6-1 to TRBJ2-1; 7 bases agree with TRBD2. The CDR3 is made up of 16 amino acids. J was trimmed by 5 bases and V by 2 bases; bases with no gene match: 9. Per germline, CDR1 MNHNS and CDR2 SASEGT. CDR3 sequence: CASSEMVVAGNNEQFF. As DNA, the CDR3 is TGTGCCAGCAGTGAAATGGTAGTAGCGGGCAACAATGAGCAGTTCTTC.

This clone was seen a few times. The rearrangement links TRBV9 to TRBJ2-1, with 7 bases matching TRBD1. Germline-derived CDR1 and CDR2 are SGDLS and YYNGEE. The CDR3 runs 15 residues. Losses at the gene ends were 0 bases for V and 5 bases for J; bases not matched to a gene: 5. The CDR3 DNA is TGTGCCAGCAGCGTAGAGGGGGCCTTGAACAATGAGCAGTTCTTC. Translated: CASSVEGALNNEQFF.

The V and J genes are TRBV5-4 and TRBJ1-2; 7 bases align to TRBD1. Per the germline V gene, CDR1 is SGHNT and CDR2 is YYREEE (reference sequence). V dropped 1 base and J dropped 6; count of bases not matched to a gene: 18. The CDR3 is 18 amino acids. The CDR3 here is CASSLIRARVRGRNGYTF. CDR3 nucleotide sequence: TGTGCCAGCAGCTTGATTAGGGCCCGTGTCAGGGGGAGGAATGGCTACACCTTC.

CDR3 loop: CASSDRSGQPQHF. Here the CDR3 DNA reads TGTGCCAGCAGCGACCGCTCAGGCCAGCCCCAGCATTTT. This rearrangement joins TRBV7-9 to TRBJ1-5, with D uncertain. Germline V gene sequence: CDR1 SEHNR, CDR2 FQNEAQ (reference sequence). V was cut by 5 bases and J by 7 bases, with 12 bases left in between. The CDR3 is 13 residues long.

This chain connects TRBV25-1 to TRBJ1-6, with D possibly TRBD1 on 5 matching bases. Trimming left V 8 bases short and J 8 bases short, with 28 bases between. This CDR3 region has 18 residues. The germline gives CDR1 MGHDK, CDR2 SYGVNS. CDR3 region: CASDSLGAGPGRYSPLHF. Written as DNA, the CDR3 is TGTGCCAGCGATTCCCTGGGAGCAGGGCCAGGGAGGTATTCACCCCTCCACTTT.

The chain has TRBV6-1 and TRBJ1-5; D not resolved. CDR1 and CDR2 (germline): MNHNS, SASEGT. This CDR3 contains 12 residues. The V and J ends lost 1 base and 6 bases respectively, with 4 bases between them. CDR3 coding DNA: TGTGCCAGCAGTGAAGTAGTTCAGCCCCAGCATTTT. Translated: CASSEVVQPQHF.

This clone came up a few times. This chain links TRBV30 with TRBJ1-4; 8 bases match TRBD1. V lost 1 base, J lost 6 bases, and 13 bases stayed unmatched. CDR3 length: 17 residues. Per germline, CDR1 GTSNPN and CDR2 SVGIG (reference sequence). In DNA, the CDR3 is TGTGCCTGGAGTGCCCTGCCGGGACAGGTAGATTATGAAAAACTGTTTTTT. The encoded protein is CAWSALPGQVDYEKLFF.

This clone has just a few counts. The rearrangement uses TRBV6-1 and TRBJ2-6; no clear D. This CDR3 spans 14 amino acids. Trimming removed 6 bases from V and 0 bases from J, with 6 bases in between. The germline V gene encodes CDR1 MNHNS and CDR2 SASEGT. The CDR3 region is CASRQSSGANVLTF. CDR3 bases: TGTGCCAGCAGACAGAGCTCTGGGGCCAACGTCCTGACTTTC.

This chain uses TRBV9 with TRBJ2-5; a weak D match, TRBD2 (6 bases). Matching the DNA end better, TRBJ2-7 makes the J call doubtful. Germline assignment: CDR1 SGDLS and CDR2 YYNGEE. The CDR3 is made up of 14 amino acids. CDR3 DNA sequence: TGTGCCAGCAGCGTAGGAATTGGGGGGTACGAGCAGTACTTC. Translation gives CASSVGIGGYEQYF.

As DNA, the CDR3 is TGTGCCAGCAGGTTCCCATCGACAGGGGGCTCCGAGCAGTACTTC. Its translation is CASRFPSTGGSEQYF. The V gene is TRBV6-5, the J gene TRBJ2-7; 10 bases match TRBD1. The CDR3 spans 15 residues. J lost 6 bases, V lost 6 bases, and 11 bases had no gene match. Germline assignment: CDR1 MNHEY and CDR2 SVGAGI.

V gene TRBV5-1 combines with J gene TRBJ2-1; D call uncertain. The V gene lost 4 bases and the J gene lost 8 bases, with 16 bases spanning the gap. Germline values: CDR1 SGHRS, CDR2 YFSETQ. The CDR3 contains 14 residues. The CDR3 here is CASSVQRISDEQFF. DNA for the CDR3: TGCGCCAGCAGCGTCCAGAGGATCTCCGATGAGCAGTTCTTC.

The chain couples TRBV6-6 to TRBJ1-2; D gene unclear. Germline assignment: CDR1 MNHNY and CDR2 SVGAGI (reference sequence). The CDR3 runs to 13 residues. Trimming took 5 bases from V and 9 from J, leaving 16 bases between them. CDR3 sequence (DNA): TGTGCCAGCAGTCCCTCTGCCGAGGAGAGCTACACCTTC. It translates to CASSPSAEESYTF.

The chain combines TRBV18 with TRBJ2-7; 7 bases align to TRBD1. The CDR3 has 13 residues. Trimming took 3 bases from V and 7 from J; bases not matched to a gene: 6. Germline V gene sequence: CDR1 KGHSH, CDR2 LQKENI. CDR3 in DNA: TGTGCCAGCTCACCGGAGACAGGGAATGAGCAGTACTTC. Amino acids: CASSPETGNEQYF.

This chain links TRBV29-1 with TRBJ1-5; D is perhaps TRBD1 (5 bases). This CDR3 comprises 13 residues. Germline V gene lookup returns CDR1 SQVTM and CDR2 ANQGSEA. The ends were cut back, 6 bases at V and 3 bases at J, with 12 bases in the middle. CDR3: CSVLPGSNQPQHF. In DNA, the CDR3 is TGCAGCGTCCTCCCAGGGTCCAATCAGCCCCAGCATTTT.

This clone was counted a single time. This chain joins TRBV19 and TRBJ1-1; maybe TRBD1 (6 bases). This CDR3 spans 13 amino acids. The ends were cut back, 7 bases at V and 6 bases at J, with 15 bases in the middle. In germline, CDR1 is LNHDA, CDR2 SQIVND (reference sequence). The chain's CDR3 is CASTMVPGAEAFF. In nucleotides, the CDR3 is TGTGCCAGTACCATGGTACCAGGGGCTGAAGCTTTCTTT.

The rearrangement uses TRBV19 and TRBJ1-5, with D possibly TRBD1 on 5 matching bases. V lost 10 bases to trimming and J lost 1 base, with 17 bases between them. The germline V gene has CDR1 LNHDA and CDR2 SQIVND (reference sequence). CDR3 length: 15 residues. CDR3 protein: CAIYLGGCSNQPQHF. The CDR3 DNA follows: TGTGCCATCTACCTCGGGGGGTGCAGCAATCAGCCCCAGCATTTT.

On this clone itself: This specimen includes other DNA sequences encoding the same CDR3. CDR3 in DNA: TGTGCCAGCTCACCCCAGGCTCACGAGCAGTACTTC. As protein: CASSPQAHEQYF. The chain carries TRBV18 and TRBJ2-7; D uncertain. Germline V lookup: CDR1 KGHSH, CDR2 LQKENI. V shed 3 bases and J shed 5 bases, with 8 bases lying between them. CDR3 size: 12 residues.

This chain joins TRBV9 and TRBJ2-1; TRBD2 aligns across 8 bases. Trimming removed 2 bases from V and 3 bases from J; junction bases left unmatched: 4. The CDR3 has 15 amino acids. Looked up from germline, CDR1 is SGDLS and CDR2 is YYNGEE. The CDR3 coding sequence is TGTGCCAGCAGCGTGTATACTAGCGGCTACAATGAGCAGTTCTTC. Translated, it gives CASSVYTSGYNEQFF.

The chain couples TRBV9 to TRBJ2-1; TRBD2 matches at 10 bases. Germline CDR1 SGDLS, CDR2 YYNGEE. With 4 bases clipped from V and 3 bases from J, the junction kept 10 bases outside the gene matches. The CDR3 length is 17 residues. The CDR3 region is CASSPPRTSGDYNEQFF. The CDR3, as DNA: TGTGCCAGCAGCCCACCCAGGACTAGCGGAGACTACAATGAGCAGTTCTTC.